This T cell receptor (beta chain) was recovered during a study of CD8 T cells in Susac syndrome. Study observations and caveats: The TCR sequencing and HLA analysis in the study involved a relatively small number of individuals, as the study acknowledged.

Germline V lookup: CDR1 SEHNR, CDR2 FQNEAQ (reference sequence). The CDR3 has 17 residues. V was pared by 1 base and J by 0 bases, with 9 bases of the junction left unmatched. Comment on this clonotype: Its cognate antigen is unknown.

Reverse transcription of about 0.45 to 1 ug RNA used random hexamers. From the immunoSEQ multiplex PCR reads, TCRdb called clonotypes with MiXCR, one entry per CDR3 protein. The data hold hundreds of thousands of distinct CDR3 sequences, with roughly 85% observed a single time. Sequencing was performed on CD8+ T cells from PBMCs. V and J are TRBV7-9 and TRBJ2-7; 7 nucleotides match TRBD1. This clonotype was obtained from a human donor with multiple sclerosis. The CDR3 here is CASSLGVDRAFSYEQYF. The CDR3 coding sequence is TGTGCCAGCAGCTTAGGCGTAGACAGGGCCTTCTCCTACGAGCAGTACTTC.